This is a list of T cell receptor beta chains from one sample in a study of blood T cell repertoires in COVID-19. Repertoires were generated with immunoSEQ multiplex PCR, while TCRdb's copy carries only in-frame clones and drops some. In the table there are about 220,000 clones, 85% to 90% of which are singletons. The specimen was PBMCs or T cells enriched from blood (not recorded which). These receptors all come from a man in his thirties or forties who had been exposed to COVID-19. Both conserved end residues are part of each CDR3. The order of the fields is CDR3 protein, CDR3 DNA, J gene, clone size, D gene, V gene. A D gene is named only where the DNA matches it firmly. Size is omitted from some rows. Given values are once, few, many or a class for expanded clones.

CDR3aa: CASSPPGGQETQYF
CDR3nt: TGTGCCAGCAGCCCCCCCGGGGGGCAGGAGACCCAGTACTTC
j_gene: TRBJ2-5
abundance: -
d_gene: -
v_gene: TRBV3-1/TRBV3-2

CDR3aa: CASSSDTGLSGYTF
CDR3nt: TGCGCCAGCAGCTCCGACACAGGGCTTAGTGGCTACACCTTC
j_gene: TRBJ1-2
abundance: -
d_gene: -
v_gene: TRBV5-1

CDR3aa: CSFRDSYNEQFF
CDR3nt: TGCAGCTTCCGGGACTCGTACAATGAGCAGTTCTTC
j_gene: TRBJ2-1
abundance: -
d_gene: -
v_gene: TRBV29-1

CDR3aa: CASSLDRGRTDTQYF
CDR3nt: TGTGCCAGTAGTTTGGACAGGGGAAGAACAGATACGCAGTATTTT
j_gene: TRBJ2-3
abundance: -
d_gene: TRBD1
v_gene: TRBV19

CDR3aa: CASSMTGGRGTDTQYF
CDR3nt: TGTGCCAGCAGCATGACGGGGGGGCGGGGCACAGATACGCAGTATTTT
j_gene: TRBJ2-3
abundance: -
d_gene: TRBD2
v_gene: TRBV7-6

CDR3aa: CASSGERGNQPQHF
CDR3nt: TGTGCCAGCAGCGGGGAGAGGGGCAATCAGCCCCAGCATTTT
j_gene: TRBJ1-5
abundance: -
d_gene: -
v_gene: TRBV6-1

CDR3aa: CASSLSGGAFYEQFF
CDR3nt: TGTGCCAGCAGCCTGAGCGGGGGGGCCTTCTATGAGCAGTTCTTC
j_gene: TRBJ2-1
abundance: -
d_gene: TRBD2
v_gene: TRBV7-2

CDR3aa: CASTSAYEQYF
CDR3nt: TGTGCCAGTACCAGCGCCTACGAGCAGTACTTC
j_gene: TRBJ2-7
abundance: -
d_gene: -
v_gene: TRBV19

CDR3aa: CASSQEQGKFHNEQFF
CDR3nt: TGCGCCAGCAGCCAAGAACAGGGAAAGTTCCACAATGAGCAGTTCTTC
j_gene: TRBJ2-1
abundance: -
d_gene: -
v_gene: TRBV4-3

CDR3aa: CSVAPLRQKDTEAFF
CDR3nt: TGCAGCGTCGCTCCCCTTCGACAGAAGGACACTGAAGCTTTCTTT
j_gene: TRBJ1-1
abundance: -
d_gene: -
v_gene: TRBV29-1

CDR3aa: CASSYRGDSGNTIYF
CDR3nt: TGTGCCAGCAGTTATCGGGGGGACTCTGGAAACACCATATATTTT
j_gene: TRBJ1-3
abundance: few
d_gene: -
v_gene: TRBV11-2

CDR3aa: CSDPDRDSGNTIYF
CDR3nt: TGCAGCGATCCGGACAGGGACTCTGGAAACACCATATATTTT
j_gene: TRBJ1-3
abundance: -
d_gene: TRBD1
v_gene: TRBV29-1

CDR3aa: CASSGVRDRGRDTQYF
CDR3nt: TGCGCCAGCAGCGGGGTCCGGGACAGGGGTCGAGATACGCAGTATTTT
j_gene: TRBJ2-3
abundance: -
d_gene: TRBD1
v_gene: TRBV5-1

CDR3aa: CASSPREGSSYNEQFF
CDR3nt: TGCGCCAGCAGCCCTCGCGAGGGAAGCTCCTACAATGAGCAGTTCTTC
j_gene: TRBJ2-1
abundance: -
d_gene: -
v_gene: TRBV4-1

CDR3aa: CASSQDYGSDTQYF
CDR3nt: TGTGCCAGCAGTCAAGATTACGGTTCAGATACGCAGTATTTT
j_gene: TRBJ2-3
abundance: -
d_gene: -
v_gene: TRBV2

CDR3aa: CASKVGGLYGYTF
CDR3nt: TGTGCCAGCAAGGTGGGAGGCCTCTATGGCTACACCTTC
j_gene: TRBJ1-2
abundance: -
d_gene: -
v_gene: TRBV2

CDR3aa: CASSVVRRRLGNQPQHF
CDR3nt: TGTGCCAGCAGCGTAGTTAGGAGACGTCTAGGAAATCAGCCCCAGCATTTT
j_gene: TRBJ1-5
abundance: -
d_gene: -
v_gene: TRBV9

CDR3aa: CASNRGRLAGDTQYF
CDR3nt: TGTGCCAGCAATAGGGGGAGACTAGCGGGGGATACGCAGTATTTT
j_gene: TRBJ2-3
abundance: -
d_gene: TRBD2
v_gene: TRBV6-5

CDR3aa: CASSRSGQANSPLHF
CDR3nt: TGTGCCAGCAGCCGCTCGGGACAGGCAAATTCACCCCTCCACTTT
j_gene: TRBJ1-6
abundance: -
d_gene: TRBD1
v_gene: TRBV5-4

CDR3aa: CASRAAGGQGTNQPQHF
CDR3nt: TGTGCCAGCAGGGCGGCGGGTGGACAGGGGACCAATCAGCCCCAGCATTTT
j_gene: TRBJ1-5
abundance: -
d_gene: -
v_gene: TRBV12-1

CDR3aa: CASSTGQEPYEQYF
CDR3nt: TGTGCCAGTAGTACCGGACAGGAACCCTACGAGCAGTACTTC
j_gene: TRBJ2-7
abundance: -
d_gene: TRBD1
v_gene: TRBV19

CDR3aa: CASSPRHRGSDTEAFF
CDR3nt: TGTGCCAGCAGCCCCCGGCACAGGGGATCGGACACTGAAGCTTTCTTT
j_gene: TRBJ1-1
abundance: -
d_gene: TRBD1
v_gene: TRBV14

CDR3aa: CASSERQIINSPLHF
CDR3nt: TGTGCCAGCAGTGAACGACAGATAATAAATTCACCCCTCCACTTT
j_gene: TRBJ1-6
abundance: -
d_gene: -
v_gene: TRBV2

CDR3aa: CASSLGLATSEQFF
CDR3nt: TGTGCCAGCAGCTTGGGACTAGCAACCAGTGAGCAGTTCTTC
j_gene: TRBJ2-1
abundance: -
d_gene: TRBD2
v_gene: TRBV5-6

CDR3aa: CASSPSENQPQHF
CDR3nt: TGTGCCAGCTCACCAAGTGAGAATCAGCCCCAGCATTTT
j_gene: TRBJ1-5
abundance: once
d_gene: -
v_gene: TRBV18

CDR3aa: CASGRRGRSEQFF
CDR3nt: TGTGCCAGCGGCCGGAGGGGGCGGAGTGAGCAGTTCTTC
j_gene: TRBJ2-1
abundance: -
d_gene: -
v_gene: TRBV5-6

CDR3aa: CASSLVMNTEAFF
CDR3nt: TGTGCCAGCAGCTTGGTCATGAACACTGAAGCTTTCTTT
j_gene: TRBJ1-1
abundance: -
d_gene: -
v_gene: TRBV5-6

CDR3aa: CASSQDGRGETQYF
CDR3nt: TGTGCCAGCAGCCAAGATGGCCGGGGAGAGACCCAGTACTTC
j_gene: TRBJ2-5
abundance: -
d_gene: -
v_gene: TRBV3-1/TRBV3-2

CDR3aa: CASSSGTGFTNEKLFF
CDR3nt: TGTGCCAGCAGCTCCGGGACAGGGTTCACTAATGAAAAACTGTTTTTT
j_gene: TRBJ1-4
abundance: -
d_gene: TRBD1
v_gene: TRBV7-2

CDR3aa: CASSLGQEVAFF
CDR3nt: TGCGCCAGCAGCTTGGGTCAAGAGGTGGCTTTCTTT
j_gene: TRBJ1-1
abundance: -
d_gene: -
v_gene: TRBV5-1

CDR3aa: CASSLTGIQPQHF
CDR3nt: TGTGCCAGCAGTCTCACAGGGATTCAGCCCCAGCATTTT
j_gene: TRBJ1-5
abundance: -
d_gene: -
v_gene: TRBV27

CDR3aa: CASNPDSGGGRNTQYF
CDR3nt: TGCGCCAGCAACCCGGATAGCGGGGGGGGCAGGAATACGCAGTATTTT
j_gene: TRBJ2-3
abundance: -
d_gene: TRBD2
v_gene: TRBV4-1

CDR3aa: CVRSLGPPDRGGQPQHF
CDR3nt: TGTGTCAGAAGCTTAGGGCCACCGGACAGGGGCGGTCAGCCCCAGCATTTT
j_gene: TRBJ1-5
abundance: -
d_gene: -
v_gene: TRBV7-5

CDR3aa: CASSEDGAYNEQFF
CDR3nt: TGTGCCAGCAGCGAGGACGGGGCCTACAATGAGCAGTTCTTC
j_gene: TRBJ2-1
abundance: -
d_gene: -
v_gene: TRBV21-1

CDR3aa: CASALLYSGGFQETQYF
CDR3nt: TGTGCCAGCGCCCTTTTATATAGCGGGGGCTTCCAAGAGACCCAGTACTTC
j_gene: TRBJ2-5
abundance: -
d_gene: TRBD2
v_gene: TRBV5-5

CDR3aa: CASSFQRGGTDTQYF
CDR3nt: TGTGCCAGCAGTTTCCAGCGGGGGGGCACAGATACGCAGTATTTT
j_gene: TRBJ2-3
abundance: -
d_gene: TRBD2
v_gene: TRBV2